This T cell receptor beta chain was recorded in a study of T cells in pancreatic ductal adenocarcinoma (dated by TCRdb to 2015 to 2018). Study-wide context: Seeking insight into the adaptive T-cell response that arises naturally, the researchers examined how many CD8+ T cells infiltrated tumors of resected pancreatic ductal adenocarcinoma, where they sat, and what features they had, alongside the same properties of suppressive cells. Results and caveats for the whole study, not just this receptor: Compared with tumor samples, blood samples had more total productive templates and about 8-fold more unique clonotypes. Because most pancreatic cancer patients present with inoperable disease, the resected cohort was biased toward the minority with early-stage disease. T-cell clonality did not differ significantly between tumor and blood, with mean clonality roughly 0.1 in tumors and around 0.069 in blood. Comparisons of clonality between tumor and blood may be biased because tumors are enriched in CD45RO+ effector T cells rather than naive T cells, which biases the comparison toward lower diversity.

As for this clone: No antigen is known for it. Within one base of it there is no much larger clone, and no base qualities were kept.

Pancreatic ductal adenocarcinoma patients who had undergone surgery without neoadjuvant therapy were selected. Peripheral blood was collected in heparin tubes, and PBMCs were then isolated from the blood with a histopaque density gradient and cryopreserved in roughly 9.6% DMSO. Genomic DNA was extracted from roughly seven PBMC and under ten flash-frozen tumor specimens using the DNeasy Blood and Tissue Kit with Proteinase K and RNase treatment. The germline V gene specifies SGHVS as CDR1 and FNYEAQ as CDR2. Compared with germline, V lacks 8 bases and J lacks 5 bases; bases without a gene match: 2. The CDR3 sequence holds 12 residues, the cysteine and phenylalanine included. Only the CDR3 part of the read is kept: 36 bases, read in frame from the first base. The immunoSEQ hsTCRB kit was used to amplify TCR beta CDR3 regions from genomic DNA. An Illumina HiSeq system was used for high-throughput TRB CDR3 sequencing. The paper's data handling went like this. The immunoSEQ software was used to analyze the sequencing reads, and any nonproductive sequences containing premature stops or frame-shifts were left out. Clonality of the repertoire was calculated as one minus the Shannon entropy normalized by log2 of the number of unique productive sequences. The table was pulled from immuneACCESS by TCRdb, which kept in-frame rearrangements only. Such tables lose some clones; where checked, under half of the loss comes from unresolved V genes, and the rest has no known cause. V, J and clone size derive from that table, while D and trimming were established from the DNA sequence. This sample comprises about 16,000 clones, more than 70% of them detected only once. The biggest ten clones account for approximately 1% of the sample.

This clonotype originated in a human donor with pancreatic ductal adenocarcinoma. The sequence is built from TRBV7-6 and TRBJ2-1; a stretch of 8 junction bases matches TRBD2. Material: PBMCs. The CDR3 is CASRGGDNEQFF. The nucleotide sequence reads as follows: TGTGCCAGCCGGGGGGGCGACAATGAGCAGTTCTTC.